Listed below are T cell receptor beta chains from one sample, sequenced in a study of CD8+CD57+ T cells in acquired aplastic anemia. MiXCR was run by TCRdb on the reads, yielding one entry per CDR3 protein. This table holds 200,000 to 250,000 distinct CDR3 sequences, 60% to 80% found once. Sequenced sample: sorted CD4+, CD8+, or CD8+CD57+ T cells (not recorded which) from PBMCs. These receptors came from a human donor with aplastic anemia. The CDR3 runs from the conserved cysteine through the conserved F or W. D genes are given only for firm matches. Some rows have no size entry. The others give once, few or many, or a class for an expanded clone.

J gene: TRBJ2-5
clone size: .
D gene: .
V gene: TRBV9
CDR3 DNA: TGTGCCAGCAGCGTAGATAGTCTCGGTCGGGGTGGGGAGACCCAGTACTTC
CDR3 protein: CASSVDSLGRGGETQYF

J gene: TRBJ1-1
clone size: .
D gene: TRBD1
V gene: TRBV5-6
CDR3 DNA: TGTGCCAGCAGCTTGGGGGAGGCAGGGGGGACATCTGAAGCTTTCTTT
CDR3 protein: CASSLGEAGGTSEAFF

J gene: TRBJ1-1
clone size: .
D gene: .
V gene: TRBV5-1
CDR3 DNA: TGTGCCAGCAGCTTGTGGACACAACAGCGTGAAGCTTTCTTT
CDR3 protein: CASSLWTQQREAFF

J gene: TRBJ1-1
clone size: .
D gene: .
V gene: TRBV7-2
CDR3 DNA: TGTGCCAGCAGCTTAGCGATTGGGATAGCTTTCTTT
CDR3 protein: CASSLAIGIAFF

J gene: TRBJ1-6
clone size: .
D gene: .
V gene: TRBV7-9
CDR3 DNA: TGTGCCAGCAGCTTGGCGGGGCAGGGCGTCGGGTCACCCCTCCACTTT
CDR3 protein: CASSLAGQGVGSPLHF

J gene: TRBJ2-3
clone size: .
D gene: TRBD1
V gene: TRBV10-3
CDR3 DNA: TGTGCCATCAATCGGGACAGGGGGCCAGATACGCAGTATTTT
CDR3 protein: CAINRDRGPDTQYF

J gene: TRBJ1-1
clone size: .
D gene: .
V gene: TRBV10-2
CDR3 DNA: TGCGCCAGCAGTGACCTCGCCCCCCTACATGAGAACACTGAAGCTTTCTTT
CDR3 protein: CASSDLAPLHENTEAFF

J gene: TRBJ2-2
clone size: .
D gene: .
V gene: TRBV7-2
CDR3 DNA: TGTGCCAGCAGCTACGAGCGGATAAGGAACACCGGGGAGCTGTTTTTT
CDR3 protein: CASSYERIRNTGELFF

J gene: TRBJ2-3
clone size: .
D gene: .
V gene: TRBV10-3
CDR3 DNA: TGTGCCATCACCCCAGGGCGTATGGAGGGCACGCAGTATTTT
CDR3 protein: CAITPGRMEGTQYF

J gene: TRBJ1-4
clone size: .
D gene: .
V gene: TRBV5-5
CDR3 DNA: TGTGCCAGCAGCCGGACAGCAGGCAATGAAAAACTGTTTTTT
CDR3 protein: CASSRTAGNEKLFF

J gene: TRBJ2-7
clone size: many
D gene: TRBD1
V gene: TRBV5-1
CDR3 DNA: TGCGCCAGCAGCTTAATGGGACAGGGAACCTACGAGCAGTACTTC
CDR3 protein: CASSLMGQGTYEQYF

J gene: TRBJ2-3
clone size: .
D gene: TRBD1
V gene: TRBV24-1
CDR3 DNA: TGTGCCACCAGGACAGGGGGTTTGGGCACAGATACGCAGTATTTT
CDR3 protein: CATRTGGLGTDTQYF

J gene: TRBJ1-4
clone size: .
D gene: .
V gene: TRBV15
CDR3 DNA: TGTGCCACCAGCAGAGAGGGATCTAATGAAAAACTGTTTTTT
CDR3 protein: CATSREGSNEKLFF

J gene: TRBJ2-7
clone size: .
D gene: TRBD2
V gene: TRBV7-2
CDR3 DNA: TGTGCCGATGGGCCTAGCGGGGGGATCTACGAGCAGTACTTC
CDR3 protein: CADGPSGGIYEQYF

J gene: TRBJ1-5
clone size: many
D gene: .
V gene: TRBV7-9
CDR3 DNA: TGTGCCAGCAGCTTGTCGGACAACTATCGCAATCAGCCCCAGCATTTT
CDR3 protein: CASSLSDNYRNQPQHF

J gene: TRBJ2-3
clone size: .
D gene: TRBD2
V gene: TRBV19
CDR3 DNA: TGTGCCAGTAGTATAGCGGCTAGCGGGGTCACAGATACGCAGTATTTT
CDR3 protein: CASSIAASGVTDTQYF

J gene: TRBJ1-2
clone size: .
D gene: .
V gene: TRBV7-2
CDR3 DNA: TGTGCCAGCAGCTTAGCGGGAAGGGTCTTGAGTGGCTACACCTTC
CDR3 protein: CASSLAGRVLSGYTF

J gene: TRBJ2-3
clone size: .
D gene: TRBD2
V gene: TRBV7-9
CDR3 DNA: TGTGCCAGCAGCGTGCCGAGCGGGGTCCAGCCTGGGTTTGGGGATACGCAGTATTTT
CDR3 protein: CASSVPSGVQPGFGDTQYF

J gene: TRBJ2-1
clone size: .
D gene: .
V gene: TRBV24-1
CDR3 DNA: TGTGCCACCAGTGACCCGAACTACAATGAGCAGTTCTTC
CDR3 protein: CATSDPNYNEQFF

J gene: TRBJ2-1
clone size: .
D gene: .
V gene: TRBV5-8
CDR3 DNA: TGTGCCAGCAGCAAGCGCTCCTACAATGAGCAGTTCTTC
CDR3 protein: CASSKRSYNEQFF

J gene: TRBJ2-1
clone size: .
D gene: .
V gene: TRBV7-8
CDR3 DNA: TGTGCCAGTAGTGCCCAATTTAATGAGCAGTTCTTC
CDR3 protein: CASSAQFNEQFF

J gene: TRBJ2-2
clone size: .
D gene: .
V gene: TRBV24-1
CDR3 DNA: TGTGCCACCAGTGATCCGACCGGTTGGACCGGGGAGCTGTTTTTT
CDR3 protein: CATSDPTGWTGELFF

J gene: TRBJ1-1
clone size: .
D gene: TRBD1
V gene: TRBV20-1
CDR3 DNA: TGCAGTGCGAGAACCCCCTTAGGGACAGGGAACACTGAAGCTTTCTTT
CDR3 protein: CSARTPLGTGNTEAFF

J gene: TRBJ2-5
clone size: .
D gene: .
V gene: TRBV7-2
CDR3 DNA: TGTGCCAGCAGCCCCGGGGGATCGGAAGAGACCCAGTACTTC
CDR3 protein: CASSPGGSEETQYF

J gene: TRBJ1-2
clone size: .
D gene: .
V gene: TRBV7-8
CDR3 DNA: TGTGCCAGCAGCTCGGGCTTCGGCTACACCTTC
CDR3 protein: CASSSGFGYTF

J gene: TRBJ2-2
clone size: once
D gene: .
V gene: TRBV6-1
CDR3 DNA: TGTGCCAGCTCTGGCCCGAACACCGGGGAGCTGTTTTTT
CDR3 protein: CASSGPNTGELFF

J gene: TRBJ2-1
clone size: few
D gene: TRBD1
V gene: TRBV15
CDR3 DNA: TGTGCCACGTGCTCCGGGACAGGGGCATATGAGCAGTTCTTC
CDR3 protein: CATCSGTGAYEQFF

J gene: TRBJ2-5
clone size: many
D gene: TRBD1
V gene: TRBV7-9
CDR3 DNA: TGTGCCAGCAGCTTAGGGTCGACAGGGGTCGGGGAGACCCAGTACTTC
CDR3 protein: CASSLGSTGVGETQYF

J gene: TRBJ1-1
clone size: .
D gene: .
V gene: TRBV25-1
CDR3 DNA: TGTGCCAGCAGTCCCGGTGAGGGATTAATGAACACTGAAGCTTTCTTT
CDR3 protein: CASSPGEGLMNTEAFF

J gene: TRBJ2-3
clone size: few
D gene: TRBD2
V gene: TRBV20-1
CDR3 DNA: TGCAGTGTAGCGGGGACGCAGTATTTT
CDR3 protein: CSVAGTQYF

J gene: TRBJ2-1
clone size: .
D gene: .
V gene: TRBV15
CDR3 DNA: TGTGCCACCAGCAGAGAAGACGAAGGGGGTGAGCAGTTCTTC
CDR3 protein: CATSREDEGGEQFF

J gene: TRBJ2-5
clone size: .
D gene: .
V gene: TRBV5-1
CDR3 DNA: TGCGCCAGCAGTCTCGTGACTCTGGAGACCCAGTACTTC
CDR3 protein: CASSLVTLETQYF

J gene: TRBJ1-2
clone size: few
D gene: TRBD1
V gene: TRBV10-3
CDR3 DNA: TGTGCCTCGGACGGGACAGGGAATGGCTACACCTTC
CDR3 protein: CASDGTGNGYTF

J gene: TRBJ2-7
clone size: .
D gene: TRBD1
V gene: TRBV7-6
CDR3 DNA: TGTGCCAGCAGCGACGGACAGGGAACCTACGAGCAGTACTTC
CDR3 protein: CASSDGQGTYEQYF

J gene: TRBJ2-5
clone size: .
D gene: .
V gene: TRBV14
CDR3 DNA: TGTGCCAGCAGCCAACAGGGTTTGGCGACCCAGTACTTC
CDR3 protein: CASSQQGLATQYF

J gene: TRBJ1-4
clone size: .
D gene: .
V gene: TRBV2
CDR3 DNA: TGTGCCAGCAGTGATGGGGCAGGTGTGAATGAAAAACTGTTTTTT
CDR3 protein: CASSDGAGVNEKLFF

J gene: TRBJ1-1
clone size: few
D gene: .
V gene: TRBV10-3
CDR3 DNA: TGTGCCACGAGGAGTGTCAAAAACTATGAAGCTTTCTTT
CDR3 protein: CATRSVKNYEAFF

J gene: TRBJ2-3
clone size: .
D gene: TRBD2
V gene: TRBV7-8
CDR3 DNA: TGTGCCAGCACCATTACTAGCGGGGGCACAGATACGCAGTATTTT
CDR3 protein: CASTITSGGTDTQYF

J gene: TRBJ2-1
clone size: few
D gene: TRBD1
V gene: TRBV19
CDR3 DNA: TGTGCCAGTAGAACGGACAGGTCCCCCTACAATGAGCAGTTCTTC
CDR3 protein: CASRTDRSPYNEQFF

J gene: TRBJ2-7
clone size: few
D gene: TRBD1
V gene: TRBV20-1
CDR3 DNA: TGCAGTGCTAGGACAGGGGGCTACGAGCAGTACTTC
CDR3 protein: CSARTGGYEQYF

J gene: TRBJ2-1
clone size: .
D gene: TRBD2
V gene: TRBV7-9
CDR3 DNA: TGTGCCAGCAGCCAAGCCAGCGGGGGGAGAAATGAGCAGTTCTTC
CDR3 protein: CASSQASGGRNEQFF

J gene: TRBJ1-4
clone size: .
D gene: .
V gene: TRBV15
CDR3 DNA: TGTGCCACCAGCAGAGGCCACGGGGCAACTAATGAAAAACTGTTTTTT
CDR3 protein: CATSRGHGATNEKLFF

J gene: TRBJ2-3
clone size: .
D gene: TRBD1
V gene: TRBV19
CDR3 DNA: TGTGCCAGTAAGGAAACAGGGGGTAGCGGAGATACGCAGTATTTT
CDR3 protein: CASKETGGSGDTQYF

J gene: TRBJ2-7
clone size: .
D gene: .
V gene: TRBV2
CDR3 DNA: TGTGCCAGCAGTGAAGCAGGTACGCCAGGAGCCTCGGGGCAGTACTTC
CDR3 protein: CASSEAGTPGASGQYF

J gene: TRBJ2-5
clone size: .
D gene: TRBD2
V gene: TRBV9
CDR3 DNA: TGTGCCAGCAGCGCGGGGGGGGGGATGGAGACCCAGTACTTC
CDR3 protein: CASSAGGGMETQYF

J gene: TRBJ2-7
clone size: .
D gene: .
V gene: TRBV7-2
CDR3 DNA: TGTGCCAGCAGTCCTCTCGTTGGAACGAACTACGAGCAGTACTTC
CDR3 protein: CASSPLVGTNYEQYF

J gene: TRBJ2-2
clone size: few
D gene: TRBD1
V gene: TRBV29-1
CDR3 DNA: TGCAGCGTTGAAAGGGACAGGGGTAACACCGGGGAGCTGTTTTTT
CDR3 protein: CSVERDRGNTGELFF

J gene: TRBJ1-2
clone size: .
D gene: TRBD1
V gene: TRBV25-1
CDR3 DNA: TGTGCCAGCAGCCGGGACCCCGGGACAGACTATGGCTACACCTTC
CDR3 protein: CASSRDPGTDYGYTF

J gene: TRBJ1-5
clone size: .
D gene: .
V gene: TRBV19
CDR3 DNA: TGTGCCAGTAGTATAGTCCGGTTGTTAGGACAGACCAATCAGCCCCAGCATTTT
CDR3 protein: CASSIVRLLGQTNQPQHF

J gene: TRBJ2-2
clone size: .
D gene: .
V gene: TRBV7-9
CDR3 DNA: TGTGCCAGCAGCTTACCAGGACACAGCACCGGGGAGCTGTTTTTT
CDR3 protein: CASSLPGHSTGELFF

J gene: TRBJ1-2
clone size: .
D gene: .
V gene: TRBV2
CDR3 DNA: TGTGCCAGCAGTGATCGGCAACATGGCTACACCTTC
CDR3 protein: CASSDRQHGYTF